The TCR beta chain under discussion was sequenced for a study of vaccination and CD4 T cells after COVID-19. Study in general: As control conditions, cultures were given either a CEFX pool serving as positive control, an HIV-1 Nef pool, or no peptide at all.

With the Oncomine TCR Beta short-read assay, DNA from cultured CD4+ T cells was sequenced. Genomic DNA from cultured CD4+ T cells was extracted. Each CDR3 protein gets one entry after TCRdb re-called the PCR reads with MiXCR. The sample includes roughly 20,000 distinct CDR3 sequences, around half of them seen just once. This sample's treatment: roughly ten-day PBMC culture with coronavirus spike peptide pools or control peptides (ViraFEST assay). The positive PCR dates, which preceded the US Alpha, Beta and Delta variants, fell between March and December 2020. Some 2.2 million PBMCs per well were cultured with about 10 IU/ml IL-2 and approximately 10 ug/ml peptide pools. As to this clonotype: What it binds is not known.

The CDR3 has 15 residues. Looked up from germline, CDR1 is MNHEY and CDR2 is SMNVEV (reference sequence). V dropped 4 bases and J dropped 6 bases, with 18 bases sitting between them. The source of this sequence is a human donor who had recovered from COVID-19. This chain links TRBV27 with TRBJ1-1; D gene unclear. The sequenced sample consisted of CD4+ T cells from blood, cultured in vitro. CDR3 sequence reads: CASSSTFYGEPEAFF. The DNA for the CDR3 is TGTGCCAGCAGTTCGACCTTTTATGGGGAGCCTGAAGCTTTCTTT.